Listed here is a single TCR beta chain. The sample comes from a study of blood T cell repertoires in COVID-19. Study as a whole: Researchers got acute and convalescent COVID-19 samples from the United States, Italy and Spain. From T cells, B-cell-depleted T cells, or PBMCs came the material, which was cDNA or gDNA.

Source study methods: Researchers report that nucleated cell counts were estimated from reference gene primer amplification. This table comes from immunoSEQ multiplex PCR, and its TCRdb copy is limited to in-frame clones, with some not included. That table furnishes V, J and clone size, whereas the DNA furnished D and trimming. The table includes about 220,000 clones, about 88% detected once. V was cut by 7 bases and J by 4 bases, with 17 bases left in between. CDR3 length equals 14 residues. Per the germline V gene, CDR1 is MDHEN and CDR2 is SYDVKM. V gene TRBV28 combines with J gene TRBJ2-7, with D tentatively TRBD2 (7 bases). The sample was peripheral blood. The clonotype was recovered from a man aged 50 or older who had recovered from COVID-19. The DNA of the CDR3 is TGTGCCAGCACCGTTCGGGGGGCGAAGTACGAGCAGTACTTC. The encoded protein is CASTVRGAKYEQYF. Drawing the rest from reference TRBV28 and TRBJ2-7, the complete variable domain is DVKVTQSSRYLVKRTGEKVFLECVQDMDHENMFWYRQDPGLGLRLIYFSYDVKMKEKGDIPEGYSVSREKKERFSLILESASTNQTSMYLCASTVRGAKYEQYFGPGTRLTVT.